The 11 T cell receptor beta chains below all came from one sample that was sequenced in a study of shared clonotypes between healthy human individuals. Produced via immunoSEQ multiplex PCR; TCRdb's table is partial and in-frame only. The table has some 2,400,000 clones, about 94% seen once. The specimen was naive CD4+ T cells sorted from blood. As for subset: CD45RA+ positively selected. The receptors here all came from a man aged 18 to 29 in good health.

The J gene is TRBJ1-6, the V gene TRBV6-1, with 9 nucleotides matching TRBD1. Germline V gene sequence: CDR1 MNHNS, CDR2 SASEGT. This CDR3 contains 15 residues. V lost 4 bases to trimming and J lost 7 bases; unmatched junction nucleotides: 5. The CDR3 here is CASSGFGQGNSPLHF. CDR3 DNA: TGTGCCAGCAGTGGGTTCGGACAGGGGAATTCACCCCTCCACTTT.

The chain couples TRBV7-2 to TRBJ1-4; D ambiguous. The germline V gene encodes CDR1 SGHTA and CDR2 FQGNSA. Trimming stripped 1 base from V and 7 bases from J, with 22 bases between. The CDR3 is made up of 18 amino acids. The chain's CDR3 is CASSLGWSAALMGEKLFF. Written as DNA, the CDR3 is TGTGCCAGCAGCTTAGGATGGTCGGCAGCCCTGATGGGTGAAAAACTGTTTTTT.

This chain uses TRBV5-6 with TRBJ1-3, with 8 bases aligning to TRBD1. The CDR3 loop spans 13 amino acids. Per the germline V gene, CDR1 is SGHDT and CDR2 is YYEEEE. V was pared by 4 bases and J by 9 bases, with 6 bases of the junction left unmatched. The CDR3 nucleotides are TGTGCCAGCAGCAGACAGGGGTTCCCCACCATATATTTT. Protein product: CASSRQGFPTIYF.

This chain connects TRBV6-1 to TRBJ1-2; TRBD1 aligns across 10 bases. CDR1 and CDR2 from the germline V gene are MNHNS and SASEGT. The junction had 2 bases not matched to a gene; V was cut back by 7 bases and J by 6 bases. CDR3 length: 12 residues. The CDR3 DNA follows: TGTGCCAGCATGGGACAGGGGCATGGCTACACCTTC. Translated: CASMGQGHGYTF.

This chain connects TRBV13 to TRBJ1-2, with 8 bases matching TRBD1. The trim removed 5 bases at V and 4 bases at J, leaving 15 bases unmatched. The CDR3 contains 17 residues. Per the germline V gene, CDR1 is PRHDT and CDR2 is FYEKMQ (reference sequence). In DNA, the CDR3 is TGTGCCAGCAGCCAATCCCCGGAGACCGGACAGGGCTATGGCTACACCTTC. Protein: CASSQSPETGQGYGYTF.

The chain joins TRBV19 to TRBJ1-6; D is possibly TRBD1 (6 bases). With 10 bases removed from V and 10 bases from J, the gap between germline ends came to 23 bases. The CDR3 consists of 15 residues. The germline gives CDR1 LNHDA, CDR2 SQIVND (reference sequence). This CDR3 is CATSLFEGGRSPLHF. CDR3 in DNA: TGTGCCACTTCCTTATTCGAGGGGGGAAGGTCACCCCTCCACTTT.

The rearrangement uses TRBV6-1 and TRBJ1-2; 7 bases are shared with TRBD1. Germline V gene data show CDR1 as MNHNS and CDR2 as SASEGT. This CDR3 region has 14 residues. The trim removed 6 bases at V and 3 bases at J, leaving 7 bases unmatched. The DNA for the CDR3 is TGTGCCAGCAGAGATACAGGGGCCTACTATGGCTACACCTTC. Protein sequence: CASRDTGAYYGYTF.

This chain uses TRBV11-3 with TRBJ2-7; 8 positions match TRBD1. Trimming took 5 bases from V and 2 from J; bases not matched to a gene: 11. CDR3 length equals 16 residues. Germline loops: CDR1 SGHNT, CDR2 YENEEA. CDR3 bases: TGTGCCAGCAGCGTCTCTCTAGGGACAGGTCCCTACGAGCAGTACTTC. Amino acid sequence: CASSVSLGTGPYEQYF.

The V call is TRBV5-1, the J call TRBJ2-3, with 10 bases aligning to TRBD2. This CDR3 is built from 18 residues. J gave up 4 bases and V 4 bases, and 15 bases lay outside the gene matches. Germline CDR1 SGHRS, CDR2 YFSETQ. CDR3 in amino acids: CASSPQLQAGGPPDTQYF. Here the CDR3 DNA reads TGCGCCAGCAGCCCCCAGCTCCAAGCGGGAGGGCCCCCAGATACGCAGTATTTT. Variable domain in full (rest from reference TRBV5-1 and TRBJ2-3): KAGVTQTPRYLIKTRGQQVTLSCSPISGHRSVSWYQQTPGQGLQFLFEYFSETQRNKGNFPGRFSGRQFSNSRSEMNVSTLELGDSALYLCASSPQLQAGGPPDTQYFGPGTRLTVL.

The V and J genes are TRBV9 and TRBJ1-5; a weak D match, TRBD1 (6 bases). The V end was cut by 1 base, the J end by 5 bases, with 10 bases between. The CDR3 is 14 residues long. Germline V gene sequence: CDR1 SGDLS, CDR2 YYNGEE. CDR3 amino acids: CASSVPGVDQPQHF. The CDR3 DNA sequence: TGTGCCAGCAGCGTACCAGGGGTTGATCAGCCCCAGCATTTT. Based on the CDR3 plus reference TRBV9 and TRBJ1-5, the full variable domain is DSGVTQTPKHLITATGQRVTLRCSPRSGDLSVYWYQQSLDQGLQFLIQYYNGEERAKGNILERFSAQQFPDLHSELNLSSLELGDSALYFCASSVPGVDQPQHFGDGTRLSIL.

V and J are TRBV19 and TRBJ1-2, with D possibly TRBD1 on 6 matching bases. Germline values: CDR1 LNHDA, CDR2 SQIVND (reference sequence). CDR3 length: 13 amino acids. Trimming took 6 bases from V and 4 from J, leaving 12 bases between them. CDR3 DNA sequence: TGTGCCAGTAGCCCGGACAGACTCTATGGCTACACCTTC. Encoded protein: CASSPDRLYGYTF.